The 18 T cell receptor beta chains below were found in one sample sequenced in a study of T-cell memory formation after mild COVID-19. Each CDR3 protein gets one entry after TCRdb re-called the 5' RACE reads with MiXCR. The data hold 150,000 to 200,000 distinct CDR3 sequences, with around 10% observed a single time. Sequencing was done on a sample of PBMCs or a T cell subset sorted from them (not recorded which). The source of these receptors is a man between 18 and 29 years old who had mild COVID-19 (a few samples of this study predate the infection). Cell type and time point are not known.

This clonotype was observed a few times. The chain joins TRBV25-1 to TRBJ1-5, with D unresolved. V lost 4 bases to trimming and J lost 0 bases, with 7 bases between them. Per germline, CDR1 MGHDK and CDR2 SYGVNS. The CDR3 is made up of 14 amino acids. The CDR3 region is CASSGEYSNQPQHF. DNA of the CDR3: TGTGCCAGCAGTGGCGAGTATAGCAATCAGCCCCAGCATTTT.

This clonotype was observed many times. The chain combines TRBV7-2 with TRBJ2-2; maybe TRBD1 (6 bases). Trimming cost V 5 bases and J 2 bases, with 12 bases left between them. The CDR3 length is 15 residues. Germline V CDR1 and CDR2: SGHTA, FQGNSA. CDR3 DNA: TGTGCCAGCAGCCGAGACAGGAGAAACACCGGGGAGCTGTTTTTT. Its translation: CASSRDRRNTGELFF.

The genes are TRBV20-1 and TRBJ2-1; D remains ambiguous. Germline assignment: CDR1 DFQATT and CDR2 SNEGSKA (reference sequence). There are 13 residues in the CDR3. Trimming left V 2 bases short and J 0 bases short, with 5 bases between. The CDR3 protein is CSARPFSYNEQFF. The DNA of the CDR3 is TGCAGTGCTAGACCTTTCTCCTACAATGAGCAGTTCTTC.

This clonotype was counted a few times. The V call is TRBV10-3, the J call TRBJ2-5, with D possibly TRBD2 on 6 matching bases. V dropped 11 bases and J dropped 3 bases, with 16 bases sitting between them. Germline V gene sequence: CDR1 ENHRY, CDR2 SYGVKD. The CDR3 is 13 amino acids. CDR3 coding DNA: TGTGCCTCCTACCCCGGCGGGAAAGAGACCCAGTACTTC. Encoded protein: CASYPGGKETQYF.

This clonotype was counted between two and nine times. V and J are TRBV6-5 and TRBJ1-2, with unresolved D. This CDR3 is built from 14 residues. Trimming stripped 2 bases from V and 0 bases from J, with 7 bases between. Germline V gene data show CDR1 as MNHEY and CDR2 as SVGAGI. This chain's CDR3 is CASSYVASNYGYTF. CDR3 in DNA: TGTGCCAGCAGTTACGTAGCCTCTAACTATGGCTACACCTTC.

This clonotype showed up just a few times. This chain joins TRBV11-2 and TRBJ2-3; the match to TRBD2 covers 10 bases. Germline V gives CDR1 SGHAT, CDR2 FQNNGV. The CDR3 covers 21 residues. V was clipped by 5 bases and J by 4 bases; unmatched bases: 24. CDR3 loop: CASSKPLGSGGLPGSPDTQYF. The CDR3 nucleotides are TGTGCCAGCAGCAAACCGCTGGGTAGCGGGGGGCTACCGGGTTCACCAGATACGCAGTATTTT.

This clonotype has a handful of counts. The chain recombines TRBV10-3 with TRBJ1-5; no firm D call. CDR3 length: 16 residues. V lost 0 bases, J lost 1 base, and 10 bases lay in between. Germline lookup yields CDR1 ENHRY and CDR2 SYGVKD. CDR3 coding DNA: TGTGCCATCAGTGAGTCGGAGGGCCTCAGCAATCAGCCCCAGCATTTT. Its translation is CAISESEGLSNQPQHF.

The rearrangement links TRBV20-1 to TRBJ1-1; 7 positions match TRBD1. Per the germline V gene, CDR1 is DFQATT and CDR2 is SNEGSKA (reference sequence). CDR3 length equals 15 residues. V lost 5 bases and J lost 0; bases outside the gene matches: 9. The CDR3 region is CSAVMGQRVNTEAFF. The CDR3 nucleotides are TGCAGTGCTGTCATGGGACAGCGCGTGAACACTGAAGCTTTCTTT.

This clonotype was found a few times. The rearrangement uses TRBV12-2 and TRBJ2-3; the D call of TRBD1 is as the table states it, not checked on the DNA. TRBV12-2 is recorded as a pseudogene. CDR3 size: 16 residues. The DNA for the CDR3 is TGTGCAAGTCGCTTCCCCTCGCATTTCAGGCCAGATACGCAGTATTTT. Protein product: CASRFPSHFRPDTQYF.

The V gene is TRBV2, the J gene TRBJ2-5; no clear D. Trimming took 8 bases from V and 5 from J, leaving 15 bases between them. Germline loops: CDR1 SNHLY, CDR2 FYNNEI. This CDR3 comprises 13 residues. The CDR3 nucleotides read TGTGCCAGCCAGGCAGCGTTAGGGGAGACCCAGTACTTC. This translates into CASQAALGETQYF.

The chain employs TRBV9 and TRBJ1-2; 9 bases are a match to TRBD1. Trimming removed 5 bases from V and 2 bases from J; junction bases left unmatched: 7. The V gene's germline CDR1 is SGDLS and CDR2 YYNGEE. CDR3 length: 15 amino acids. The CDR3, as DNA: TGTGCCAGCAGAGATCCGGGACAGGGAAACTATGGCTACACCTTC. Translating gives CASRDPGQGNYGYTF.

This clonotype was counted once. The chain employs TRBV7-2 and TRBJ2-3; 7 nucleotides match TRBD2. The trim removed 1 base at V and 5 bases at J, leaving 15 bases unmatched. Germline V gene sequence: CDR1 SGHTA, CDR2 FQGNSA. The CDR3 spans 18 residues. The CDR3 here is CASSLVTRGRGVGDTQYF. The CDR3 DNA follows: TGTGCCAGCAGCTTAGTAACTAGAGGACGGGGGGTAGGAGATACGCAGTATTTT.

This clonotype was observed a handful of times. V is TRBV3-1 and J is TRBJ2-7, with D perhaps TRBD2 (7 bases). This CDR3 spans 13 amino acids. Germline CDR1 and CDR2: LGHDT and YNNKEL (reference sequence). Trimming took off 4 bases at V and 6 bases at J, with 13 bases between the two ends. The CDR3 protein is CASSREGGGEQYF. Written as DNA, the CDR3 is TGTGCCAGCAGCCGGGAGGGGGGAGGCGAGCAGTACTTC.

The rearrangement uses TRBV4-2 and TRBJ2-5; 8 positions agree with TRBD2. J gave up 4 bases and V 0 bases, and 10 bases lay outside the gene matches. This CDR3 spans 17 amino acids. Germline V gene data show CDR1 as LGHNA and CDR2 as YNFKEQ. CDR3 coding DNA: TGTGCCAGCAGCCAAGATCCGGGGGGGGGCCAAAGAGAGACCCAGTACTTC. Translating gives CASSQDPGGGQRETQYF.

This chain joins TRBV6-2 or TRBV6-3 and TRBJ2-3, with 7 bases that match TRBD1. Germline V lookup: CDR1 MNHEY, CDR2 SVGEGT. The CDR3 sequence is 15 residues long. The V segment lost 5 bases and the J segment 2 bases; nucleotides outside the gene matches: 7. The CDR3 loop is CASSKDRHHTDTQYF. CDR3 nucleotide sequence: TGTGCCAGCAGTAAGGACAGGCACCACACAGATACGCAGTATTTT.

This clonotype was seen a handful of times. The chain recombines TRBV7-9 with TRBJ2-5; TRBD1 agrees at 7 bases. J was trimmed by 3 bases and V by 0 bases; bases with no gene match: 4. The CDR3 has 15 amino acids. The germline CDR1 and CDR2 sequences are SEHNR and FQNEAQ (reference sequence). The chain's CDR3 is CASSLAGTVKETQYF. The CDR3 coding sequence is TGTGCCAGCAGCTTAGCCGGGACAGTAAAAGAGACCCAGTACTTC.

This clonotype was seen a handful of times. V gene TRBV7-6 combines with J gene TRBJ2-3; TRBD2 matches at 7 bases. CDR3 length: 15 amino acids. V gave up 5 bases and J gave up 6 bases; unmatched junction bases: 11. Germline V gene sequence: CDR1 SGHVS, CDR2 FNYEAQ. The CDR3 coding sequence is TGTGCCAGCAGCAAAGACGGACCGGGGGGTGATACGCAGTATTTT. Its translation is CASSKDGPGGDTQYF.

In DNA, the CDR3 is TGTGCCAGCAGCCCGGGAAGTAGCGGGGGGGCAGTCCAAGAGACCCAGTACTTC. Protein product: CASSPGSSGGAVQETQYF. The rearrangement joins TRBV5-6 to TRBJ2-5; 11 nucleotides line up with TRBD2. The CDR3 is 18 amino acids. Germline V gives CDR1 SGHDT, CDR2 YYEEEE. With V trimmed by 4 bases and J by 1 base, 12 bases remained unmatched.